This T cell receptor beta chain was observed in a study of control samples from healthy donors and cancer patients. This clone was observed a single time. The data were produced by immunoSEQ multiplex PCR, yet TCRdb's version contains in-frame clones alone and is incomplete. The sample lists roughly 120,000 clones, 93% occurring once. The V end was cut by 0 bases, the J end by 2 bases, with 13 bases between. CDR1 MNHEY and CDR2 SVGEGT come from the germline V gene. The CDR3 is made up of 16 amino acids. The sample consisted of blood. This receptor was taken from a man aged 25-45 years in good health. The V call is TRBV6-2 or TRBV6-3, the J call TRBJ1-1, with D tentatively TRBD1 (5 bases). The CDR3 DNA sequence: TGTGCCAGCAGTTACTCCTTTCCCGGGGGAAACACTGAAGCTTTCTTT. Encoded protein: CASSYSFPGGNTEAFF.